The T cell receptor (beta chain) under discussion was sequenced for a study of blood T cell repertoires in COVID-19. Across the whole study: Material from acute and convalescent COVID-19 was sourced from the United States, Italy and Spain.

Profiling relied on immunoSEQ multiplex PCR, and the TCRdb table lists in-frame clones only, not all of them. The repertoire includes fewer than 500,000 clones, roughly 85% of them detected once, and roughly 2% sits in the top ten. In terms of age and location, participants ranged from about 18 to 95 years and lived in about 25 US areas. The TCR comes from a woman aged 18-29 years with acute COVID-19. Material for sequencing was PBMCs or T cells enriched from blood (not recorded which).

As DNA, the CDR3 is TGCGCCAGCAGCTTCGAGGGTTATGGCTACACCTTC. Amino acid sequence: CASSFEGYGYTF. The rearrangement links TRBV5-1 to TRBJ1-2; D unresolved. The CDR3 length is 12 residues. CDR1 and CDR2 from the germline V gene are SGHRS and YFSETQ. The V gene lost 2 bases and the J gene lost 5 bases, with 7 bases spanning the gap.